Listed below are T cell receptor beta chains from one sample, sequenced in a study of regulatory T cells in long-lasting Graves disease. TCRdb reprocessed the multiplex PCR reads via MiXCR and lists one record per CDR3 protein. Of 300,000 to 400,000 distinct CDR3 sequences in the sample, around 15% were seen once. The same specimen was also included in a second study, on T cells in Graves' hyperthyroidism and ophthalmopathy.

The source was peripheral blood mononuclear cells (PBMCs), collected at new diagnosis, from a patient treated with antithyroid drugs. All receptors come from a middle-aged man with Graves disease. The CDR3 runs from the conserved cysteine through the conserved F or W. A D gene is named only where the DNA matches it firmly. The size entry is marked missing in some rows and otherwise reads once, few, many or a size class.

V gene	clone size	J gene	D gene	CDR3 DNA	CDR3 protein
TRBV2	many	TRBJ1-5	-	TGTGCCAGCAGTGAAAGGTATAGCAATCAGCCCCAGCATTTT	CASSERYSNQPQHF
TRBV3-1	few	TRBJ2-5	-	TGTGCCAGCAGCCAACGGGTTGCCGGGGAGACCCAGTACTTC	CASSQRVAGETQYF
TRBV25-1	-	TRBJ2-3	TRBD2	TGTGCCAGCAGTGCCCAAGTGCAGCGGGGGGGCTTTAACACAGATACGCAGTATTTT	CASSAQVQRGGFNTDTQYF
TRBV3-1	many	TRBJ1-5	-	TGTGCCAGCAGCCAAGAAGGTCGGCCCCAGCATTTT	CASSQEGRPQHF
TRBV5-1	many	TRBJ2-3	-	TGCGCCAGCAGCTTGGGTGCTGCTAGCACAGATACGCAGTGTTTT	CASSLGAASTDTQCF
TRBV7-2	few	TRBJ1-2	TRBD1	TGTGCCAGCAGCTTAGCGCTGGACAGGGGGCTCGGTGGCTACACCTTC	CASSLALDRGLGGYTF
TRBV7-6	many	TRBJ2-5	-	TGTGCCAGCGTAACCAGGAGGGGGGGACAAGAGACCCAGTACTTC	CASVTRRGGQETQYF
TRBV2	many	TRBJ1-1	-	TGTGCCAGCAGCCCCGCGCACACTGAAGCTTTCTTT	CASSPAHTEAFF
TRBV18	few	TRBJ1-6	TRBD1	TGTGCCAGCTCACCAGAGAAAGGGACAGCGGAGGCACCCCTCCACTTT	CASSPEKGTAEAPLHF
TRBV27	many	TRBJ2-1	TRBD1	TGTGCCAGCTGTGTCGGGACAGGGGGCCATGAGCAGTTCTTC	CASCVGTGGHEQFF
TRBV12-3/TRBV12-4	-	TRBJ2-3	-	TGTGCCAGCAGTCCTCAGGGGCAACTACAAACAGATACGCAGTATTTT	CASSPQGQLQTDTQYF
TRBV12-3/TRBV12-4	-	TRBJ2-1	TRBD2	TGTGCCAGCAGTTTCCATCAGGGACTAGCTGGCTACGAGCAGTTCTTC	CASSFHQGLAGYEQFF